This TCR beta chain originates from a study of regulatory T cells in long-lasting Graves disease. As for time point: newly diagnosed GD, antithyroid drugs for less than 3 months. RNA extracted from PBMCs served as the sequencing template. Study-level results: Accuracy was possibly reduced by small sample size. Samples came from peripheral blood alone, without thyroid tissue.

This clonotype was seen repeatedly, ten times or more. The antigen remains unidentified. The authors built TCR beta libraries using iRepertoire HTBI primers and Arm-PCR of CDR3 regions. MiXCR, applied by TCRdb to the multiplex PCR reads, yields one record per CDR3 protein. The sample includes roughly 420,000 distinct CDR3 sequences, about 16% of them seen just once. From germline, CDR1 is MNHNS and CDR2 SASEGT. V was clipped by 7 bases and J by 6 bases, with 13 bases between them. This CDR3 has 12 amino acids. The origin of this receptor is a female donor with Graves disease. V gene TRBV6-1 combines with J gene TRBJ2-7; D gene unclear. This sample comprised peripheral blood mononuclear cells (PBMCs), obtained at new diagnosis, from a patient treated with antithyroid drugs. The CDR3 spells CASMGYLSEQYF. The DNA of the CDR3 is TGTGCCAGCATGGGGTATCTTTCCGAGCAGTACTTC.